This entry lists 14 T cell receptor beta chains sequenced from one sample in a study of T cell responses to AZD1222 COVID-19 vaccine. The data were produced by immunoSEQ multiplex PCR, yet TCRdb's version contains in-frame clones alone and is incomplete. The sample lists some 120,000 clones, approximately 91% occurring once. The sequenced sample was peripheral blood, obtained on day 0 of AZD1222 vaccination. These receptors all come from an adult in good health.

This clone showed up just once. The CDR3 DNA follows: TGTGCCTGGAGTGTATGGGGGGACAAGAGCACAGATACGCAGTATTTT. This translates into CAWSVWGDKSTDTQYF. The chain links TRBV30 to TRBJ2-3; D may match TRBD1 or TRBD2 (6 bases each). V was cut by 0 bases and J by 0 bases, with 13 bases left in between. The CDR3 spans 16 residues. Germline lookup yields CDR1 GTSNPN and CDR2 SVGIG (reference sequence).

The sample holds a few counts of this clone. The chain links TRBV19 to TRBJ2-1, with TRBD2 identical over 9 bases. After removal of 3 bases from V and 3 bases from J, the junction contained 3 bases not matched to a gene. The CDR3 sequence is 15 residues long. Germline V gene lookup returns CDR1 LNHDA and CDR2 SQIVND (reference sequence). Here the CDR3 reads CASSISGSHYNEQFF. The CDR3 nucleotides are TGTGCCAGTAGTATTAGCGGGAGTCACTACAATGAGCAGTTCTTC.

This chain connects TRBV6-2 or TRBV6-3 to TRBJ2-7; D unclear. Germline V gene lookup returns CDR1 MNHEY and CDR2 SVGEGT. V lost 0 bases to trimming and J lost 6 bases, with 9 bases between them. CDR3 size: 13 residues. CDR3 sequence (DNA): TGTGCCAGCAGTTACTCGTTAGCTGGCGAGCAGTACTTC. It codes for CASSYSLAGEQYF.

The chain is built from TRBV7-8 and TRBJ1-5; no clear D. CDR3 length: 14 amino acids. V was trimmed by 5 bases and J by 0 bases, leaving 8 bases between them. CDR1 and CDR2 from the germline V gene are SGHVS and FQNEAQ. CDR3 in amino acids: CASSPLSSNQPQHF. CDR3 DNA: TGTGCCAGCAGCCCTTTATCTAGCAATCAGCCCCAGCATTTT. Full variable domain (remainder filled in from reference TRBV7-8 and TRBJ1-5): GAGVSQSPRYKVAKRGQDVALRCDPISGHVSLFWYQQALGQGPEFLTYFQNEAQLDKSGLPSDRFFAERPEGSVSTLKIQRTQQEDSAVYLCASSPLSSNQPQHFGDGTRLSIL.

CDR3 DNA: TGTGCCAGCTCACCTGACGACACTGAAGCTTTCTTT. It is translated as CASSPDDTEAFF. The rearrangement joins TRBV18 to TRBJ1-1; D unclear. The CDR3 is made up of 12 amino acids. Germline loops: CDR1 KGHSH, CDR2 LQKENI. V lost 3 bases and J lost 3, with 5 bases in between.

This clone has more than one count but fewer than ten. The CDR3 DNA reads TGTGCCAGCAGCCCCCAGGCGACAGGGCCCTATGGCTACACCTTC. Its translation is CASSPQATGPYGYTF. The J gene is TRBJ1-2, the V gene TRBV7-2; 7 bases match TRBD1. CDR1 and CDR2 (germline): SGHTA, FQGNSA. The junction had 10 bases not matched to a gene; V was cut back by 5 bases and J by 4 bases. This CDR3 is built from 15 residues. The full variable domain, its missing parts supplied by reference TRBV7-2 and TRBJ1-2, is GAGVSQSPSNKVTEKGKDVELRCDPISGHTALYWYRQSLGQGLEFLIYFQGNSAPDKSGLPSDRFSAERTGGSVSTLTIQRTQQEDSAVYLCASSPQATGPYGYTFGSGTRLTVV.

V is TRBV9 and J is TRBJ2-2; TRBD1 is a possible D gene (5 bases). There are 15 residues in the CDR3. In germline, CDR1 is SGDLS, CDR2 YYNGEE. Trimming removed 2 bases at V and 1 base at J, with 9 bases between. The CDR3: CASSVTGQNTGELFF. In nucleotides, the CDR3 is TGTGCCAGCAGCGTTACCGGACAGAACACCGGGGAGCTGTTTTTT.

The chain uses TRBV11-3 and TRBJ2-5; no reliable D call. This CDR3 has 13 amino acids. Germline CDR1 is SGHNT and CDR2 is YENEEA. V was trimmed by 5 bases and J by 5 bases, leaving 12 bases between them. The CDR3 coding sequence is TGTGCCAGCAGCGTGAACGGAGTGGAGACCCAGTACTTC. It translates to CASSVNGVETQYF.

This sequence joins TRBV21-1 and TRBJ1-1; the D call in the table, TRBD1, was not verified against the DNA. TRBV21-1 is annotated as a pseudogene. The CDR3 extends over 12 amino acids. Here the CDR3 DNA reads TGTGCCAGCAGCGGACAGGGGATTGAAGCTTTCTTT. It encodes CASSGQGIEAFF.

The rearrangement joins TRBV9 to TRBJ2-7, with 10 bases identical to TRBD2. The CDR3 runs to 15 residues. With 1 base clipped from V and 3 bases from J, the junction kept 4 bases outside the gene matches. The V gene's germline CDR1 is SGDLS and CDR2 YYNGEE. The CDR3, as DNA: TGTGCCAGCAGCGTAAATCTAGCGGGAGTCTACGAGCAGTACTTC. Protein: CASSVNLAGVYEQYF.

V usage is TRBV5-1 and J usage is TRBJ2-5; D not resolved. With 0 bases removed from V and 3 bases from J, the gap between germline ends came to 6 bases. The germline V gene has CDR1 SGHRS and CDR2 YFSETQ. CDR3 length equals 13 residues. DNA of the CDR3: TGCGCCAGCAGCTTGGAGGAAGAAGAGACCCAGTACTTC. Protein product: CASSLEEEETQYF.

Note on this clone: In the same sample, other DNA sequences code for this CDR3. The V and J genes are TRBV18 and TRBJ1-1; a weak D match, TRBD1 (5 bases). V lost 1 base to trimming and J lost 4 bases, with 13 bases between them. CDR3 size: 15 residues. CDR1 is KGHSH, CDR2 LQKENI, per germline. The CDR3 loop is CASSPLGQGGTEAFF. The CDR3 DNA is TGTGCCAGCTCACCACTCGGGCAGGGAGGCACTGAAGCTTTCTTT.

In DNA, the CDR3 is TGTGCCAGCAGCCCCGGGACTAGCGGGACGAATGAGCAGTTCTTC. Its protein product is CASSPGTSGTNEQFF. The rearrangement joins TRBV6-2 or TRBV6-3 to TRBJ2-1; 13 nucleotides line up with TRBD2. CDR1 and CDR2 from the germline V gene are MNHEY and SVGEGT. J lost 7 bases, V lost 6 bases, and 6 bases had no gene match. CDR3 length: 15 amino acids.

The chain is built from TRBV19 and TRBJ1-6, with D maybe TRBD1 (5 bases). Germline loops: CDR1 LNHDA, CDR2 SQIVND (reference sequence). CDR3 length equals 16 residues. V lost 3 bases, J lost 5 bases, and 14 bases lay in between. CDR3 nucleotides: TGTGCCAGTAGTATGATCGGGGCAGAGGATAATTCACCCCTCCACTTT. Its translation: CASSMIGAEDNSPLHF.